This T cell receptor (beta chain) was recovered during a study of T cells in Graves' hyperthyroidism and ophthalmopathy. Study-wide results and limits: Clonotypes that were expanded in thyroid above 0.001 mostly appeared in blood too.

A remark on this clonotype: Its target is not known.

Template material for amplifying TCR beta CDR3 regions consisted of RNA transcripts. When the TCR CDR3 underwent first-round RT-PCR, the HTBI primer set was used. One entry per CDR3 protein results from TCRdb running MiXCR on the multiplex PCR reads. The data hold approximately 430,000 distinct CDR3 sequences, with under 15% observed a single time. The CDR3 covers 15 residues. CDR1 MDHEN and CDR2 SYDVKM come from the germline V gene. The V segment lost 6 bases and the J segment 2 bases; nucleotides outside the gene matches: 6. This TCR was sampled from a man between 18 and 35 years old with Graves' ophthalmopathy. The rearrangement joins TRBV28 to TRBJ2-3; 9 bases agree with TRBD1. Sequencing was carried out using blood. The CDR3 sequence: CASSPEQGATDTQYF. The DNA for the CDR3 is TGTGCCAGCAGCCCAGAACAGGGGGCCACAGATACGCAGTATTTT.